This T cell receptor beta chain comes out of a study of Tregs in tolerant kidney transplant recipients. Regarding the study as a whole: Expanding Tregs on activated donor B cells appeared to best identify donor-specific TCRbeta clones. Few patients were studied, so findings need validation in larger groups.

Thawed PBMCs were FACS-sorted into unstimulated CD4+CD25+CD127- regulatory T cells, CD4+CD25- non-regulatory cells, CD4 and CD8 cells. Germline-derived CDR1 and CDR2 are SEHNR and FQNEAQ (reference sequence). This CDR3 contains 16 residues. Trimming left V 5 bases short and J 5 bases short, with 16 bases between. With regard to this clone: Its antigen is unknown.

The data were produced by immunoSEQ multiplex PCR, yet TCRdb's version contains in-frame clones alone and is incomplete. The repertoire consists of about 110,000 clones, with nearly 90% occurring once and the leading ten covering nearly 0.35%. The input for sequencing was CD4+ T cells from blood, taken before the transplant. V usage is TRBV7-9 and J usage is TRBJ1-6; a possible D gene is TRBD1 (6 bases). The source is a human donor who received a combined kidney and bone marrow transplant. For the CDR3, the DNA is TGTGCCAGCAGCCCTCTCGGGGGGCAGAATAATTCACCCCTCCACTTT. This translates into CASSPLGGQNNSPLHF.